Listed below are T cell receptor beta chains from one sample, sequenced in a study of cytomegalovirus exposure and HLA in healthy donors. The protocol was immunoSEQ multiplex PCR, while the TCRdb copy is restricted to in-frame clones and leaves out a portion. The sample carries over 150,000 clones, around 80% recorded once. Sequenced: PBMCs. The receptors originated from a woman aged 55 to 70 in good health and CMV-seropositive. The CDR3 runs from the conserved cysteine through the conserved F or W. The order of the fields is J gene, clone size, V gene, D gene, CDR3 protein, CDR3 DNA. A D gene is named only where the DNA matches it firmly. Not every row has a clone size; where given, it reads once, few, many or a size class.

J: TRBJ1-5
size: -
V: TRBV23-1
D: TRBD1
CDR3: CASSQSGTGSNQPQHF
DNA: TGCGCCAGCAGTCAATCGGGGACAGGTAGCAATCAGCCCCAGCATTTT

J: TRBJ1-3
size: -
V: TRBV30
D: -
CDR3: CAWSPHPTRDTIYF
DNA: TGTGCCTGGAGTCCTCACCCTACCCGAGACACCATATATTTT

J: TRBJ1-2
size: -
V: TRBV4-3
D: -
CDR3: CASSQDSYGYTF
DNA: TGCGCCAGCAGCCAAGATAGCTATGGCTACACCTTC

J: TRBJ2-1
size: -
V: TRBV27
D: TRBD2
CDR3: CASSDWTSGSVAEQFF
DNA: TGTGCCAGCAGTGACTGGACTAGCGGGTCTGTGGCTGAGCAGTTCTTC

J: TRBJ2-5
size: -
V: TRBV7-6
D: TRBD2
CDR3: CASSLMSSGQETQYF
DNA: TGTGCCAGCAGCTTGATGTCTAGCGGACAAGAGACCCAGTACTTC

J: TRBJ2-1
size: -
V: TRBV6-6
D: TRBD1
CDR3: CASSNYRGDMGNEQFF
DNA: TGTGCCAGCAGTAACTACAGGGGGGATATGGGCAATGAGCAGTTCTTC

J: TRBJ2-7
size: -
V: TRBV11-2
D: TRBD2
CDR3: CASSFELAGDSEQYF
DNA: TGTGCCAGCAGCTTTGAACTAGCGGGAGACAGTGAGCAGTACTTC

J: TRBJ1-2
size: -
V: TRBV5-4
D: -
CDR3: CASSLEWSGVLTNYGYTF
DNA: TGTGCCAGCAGCTTGGAATGGTCAGGGGTCCTTACAAACTATGGCTACACCTTC

J: TRBJ1-4
size: -
V: TRBV7-3
D: -
CDR3: CASSSLGQGEKLFF
DNA: TGTGCCAGCAGCTCCCTTGGGCAGGGTGAAAAACTGTTTTTT

J: TRBJ1-3
size: -
V: TRBV4-3
D: -
CDR3: CASSCRGSGNTIYF
DNA: TGCGCCAGCAGCTGCCGAGGCTCTGGAAACACCATATATTTT

J: TRBJ1-1
size: -
V: TRBV30
D: TRBD1
CDR3: CAWGDRGREAFF
DNA: TGTGCCTGGGGGGACAGGGGCCGAGAAGCTTTCTTT

J: TRBJ2-6
size: -
V: TRBV4-3
D: -
CDR3: CASSRGTATSGANVLTF
DNA: TGCGCCAGCAGCCGCGGGACGGCCACCTCTGGGGCCAACGTCCTGACTTTC

J: TRBJ2-2
size: -
V: TRBV7-3
D: -
CDR3: CASSLMGNTGELFF
DNA: TGTGCCAGCAGCTTAATGGGCAACACCGGGGAGCTGTTTTTT

J: TRBJ2-5
size: -
V: TRBV2
D: TRBD1
CDR3: CASSLDRAKTQYF
DNA: TGTGCCAGCAGTCTGGACAGGGCGAAGACCCAGTACTTC

J: TRBJ2-5
size: -
V: TRBV5-6
D: -
CDR3: CASSLGAIQETQYF
DNA: TGTGCCAGCAGCTTGGGGGCGATTCAAGAGACCCAGTACTTC

J: TRBJ2-7
size: -
V: TRBV19
D: -
CDR3: CASSITVSDAGTPSYEQYF
DNA: TGTGCCAGTAGTATTACGGTTTCGGATGCGGGGACGCCCTCCTACGAGCAGTACTTC

J: TRBJ1-5
size: once
V: TRBV6-5
D: TRBD1
CDR3: CASRLQGNGQPQHF
DNA: TGTGCCAGCAGACTACAGGGGAATGGTCAGCCCCAGCATTTT

J: TRBJ2-1
size: few
V: TRBV2
D: TRBD1
CDR3: CASRDRGDSNEQFF
DNA: TGTGCCAGCCGGGACAGGGGAGATTCTAATGAGCAGTTCTTC

J: TRBJ1-1
size: -
V: TRBV5-1
D: TRBD1
CDR3: CASSSQGADTEAFF
DNA: TGCGCCAGCAGCTCGCAGGGGGCCGACACTGAAGCTTTCTTT

J: TRBJ1-2
size: -
V: TRBV27
D: -
CDR3: CASSSLTAGVGYTF
DNA: TGTGCCAGCAGTTCTCTCACCGCGGGGGTAGGCTACACCTTC

J: TRBJ1-1
size: once
V: TRBV5-1
D: TRBD1
CDR3: CASSNVRGRVAFF
DNA: TGCGCCAGCAGCAACGTGAGGGGGCGCGTCGCTTTCTTT

J: TRBJ2-5
size: -
V: TRBV7-2
D: -
CDR3: CASSRPEGTQYF
DNA: TGTGCCAGCAGCCGACCAGAGGGAACCCAGTACTTC

J: TRBJ2-1
size: -
V: TRBV27
D: TRBD1
CDR3: CASNPTGQYYNEQFF
DNA: TGTGCCAGCAACCCAACGGGACAGTACTACAATGAGCAGTTCTTC

J: TRBJ2-3
size: -
V: TRBV2
D: TRBD1
CDR3: CASRGQLTDTQYF
DNA: TGTGCCAGCAGGGGACAGCTTACAGATACGCAGTATTTT

J: TRBJ2-1
size: -
V: TRBV12-5
D: -
CDR3: CASGFSVGSSEQFF
DNA: TGTGCTAGTGGTTTTTCTGTCGGGAGCAGTGAGCAGTTCTTC

J: TRBJ2-7
size: -
V: TRBV13
D: -
CDR3: CASSLARDSSSYEQYF
DNA: TGTGCCAGCAGCTTGGCCAGGGATAGTAGCTCCTACGAGCAGTACTTC

J: TRBJ2-7
size: -
V: TRBV5-1
D: TRBD1
CDR3: CASSFGQGANEQYF
DNA: TGCGCCAGCAGCTTTGGACAGGGGGCCAACGAGCAGTACTTC

J: TRBJ1-6
size: few
V: TRBV7-9
D: -
CDR3: CASSLGGNSPLHF
DNA: TGTGCCAGCAGCTTGGGGGGAAATTCACCCCTCCACTTT

J: TRBJ2-1
size: -
V: TRBV9
D: -
CDR3: CASSVKASVNHEQFF
DNA: TGTGCCAGCAGCGTAAAGGCTAGTGTTAACCATGAGCAGTTCTTC

J: TRBJ1-1
size: -
V: TRBV7-6
D: -
CDR3: CASSLVLGSGTEAFF
DNA: TGTGCCAGCAGCTTAGTTCTTGGATCAGGGACTGAAGCTTTCTTT

J: TRBJ1-2
size: -
V: TRBV4-2
D: -
CDR3: CASSQEVGAYYGYTF
DNA: TGTGCCAGCAGCCAAGAGGTCGGAGCCTACTATGGCTACACCTTC

J: TRBJ2-7
size: few
V: TRBV28
D: TRBD1
CDR3: CASSLTINRGSNTYEQYF
DNA: TGTGCCAGCAGTTTAACCATAAACAGGGGCTCGAATACCTACGAGCAGTACTTC

J: TRBJ2-2
size: -
V: TRBV30
D: TRBD1
CDR3: CAWSKGARGTGELFF
DNA: TGTGCCTGGAGTAAGGGGGCGCGTGGCACCGGGGAGCTGTTTTTT

J: TRBJ2-3
size: -
V: TRBV30
D: -
CDR3: CAWSVSDVTQYF
DNA: TGTGCCTGGAGTGTTAGTGATGTTACGCAGTATTTT

J: TRBJ2-1
size: once
V: TRBV5-5
D: TRBD2
CDR3: CASSRTSGRATEQFF
DNA: TGTGCCAGCAGCCGAACTAGCGGGAGGGCCACTGAGCAGTTCTTC

J: TRBJ2-2
size: -
V: TRBV5-4
D: TRBD1
CDR3: CANSAGRDRVKTGELFF
DNA: TGTGCCAACAGCGCGGGGCGGGACAGGGTTAAGACCGGGGAGCTGTTTTTT

J: TRBJ2-5
size: once
V: TRBV18
D: -
CDR3: CASSSTWQETQYF
DNA: TGTGCCAGCTCTTCTACCTGGCAAGAGACCCAGTACTTC

J: TRBJ1-1
size: few
V: TRBV7-6
D: -
CDR3: CASSLEGDTEAFF
DNA: TGTGCCAGCAGCTTAGAAGGAGACACTGAAGCTTTCTTT

J: TRBJ1-3
size: few
V: TRBV7-9
D: -
CDR3: CASSLVEVLGNTIYF
DNA: TGTGCCAGCAGCTTAGTCGAGGTATTGGGAAACACCATATATTTT

J: TRBJ1-6
size: -
V: TRBV12-5
D: -
CDR3: CASGSPQPRGENSPLHF
DNA: TGTGCTAGTGGTTCTCCCCAACCTCGGGGGGAAAATTCACCCCTCCACTTT

J: TRBJ2-1
size: -
V: TRBV6-5
D: TRBD2
CDR3: CASSYSGLAGVEQFF
DNA: TGTGCCAGCAGTTATTCCGGACTAGCGGGAGTTGAGCAGTTCTTC

J: TRBJ2-7
size: -
V: TRBV5-5
D: TRBD1
CDR3: CASIPRTGFNYEQYF
DNA: TGTGCCAGCATCCCCAGGACAGGGTTTAACTACGAGCAGTACTTC

J: TRBJ1-2
size: once
V: TRBV28
D: -
CDR3: CASKDGGINYGYTF
DNA: TGTGCCAGCAAAGACGGAGGAATAAACTATGGCTACACCTTC

J: TRBJ1-2
size: -
V: TRBV7-9
D: -
CDR3: CASRPIQGYYGYTF
DNA: TGTGCCAGCAGGCCAATACAGGGTTACTATGGCTACACCTTC

J: TRBJ2-3
size: -
V: TRBV11-2
D: TRBD1
CDR3: CASRPQGGTDTQYF
DNA: TGTGCCAGCAGGCCACAGGGGGGCACAGATACGCAGTATTTT

J: TRBJ2-7
size: -
V: TRBV2
D: TRBD1
CDR3: CASSPRPDRVQIYEQYF
DNA: TGTGCCAGCAGTCCCCGACCGGACAGGGTGCAGATCTACGAGCAGTACTTC

J: TRBJ2-6
size: few
V: TRBV9
D: -
CDR3: CASSRGGYGANVLTF
DNA: TGTGCCAGCAGCCGAGGAGGATATGGGGCCAACGTCCTGACTTTC

J: TRBJ1-2
size: -
V: TRBV5-4
D: TRBD1
CDR3: CASSSGQGTRRGGYTF
DNA: TGTGCCAGCAGCTCCGGACAGGGGACGAGGCGTGGAGGCTACACCTTC

J: TRBJ2-7
size: -
V: TRBV2
D: -
CDR3: CASSVRQSYEQYF
DNA: TGTGCCAGCAGTGTTCGCCAGTCCTACGAGCAGTACTTC

J: TRBJ2-7
size: -
V: TRBV5-1
D: -
CDR3: CASSLAPAVSSYEQYF
DNA: TGCGCCAGCAGCTTGGCACCCGCAGTCAGCTCCTACGAGCAGTACTTC

J: TRBJ2-3
size: -
V: TRBV10-3
D: TRBD1
CDR3: CAIRTGSTDTQYF
DNA: TGTGCCATCAGGACAGGGAGCACAGATACGCAGTATTTT

J: TRBJ1-4
size: -
V: TRBV7-9
D: TRBD1
CDR3: CASSSDRNSGEKLFF
DNA: TGTGCCAGCAGCTCGGACAGGAATTCGGGTGAAAAACTGTTTTTT

J: TRBJ2-5
size: -
V: TRBV11-1
D: TRBD1
CDR3: CASSEWQGVKETQYF
DNA: TGTGCCAGCAGCGAGTGGCAGGGGGTTAAGGAGACCCAGTACTTC

J: TRBJ2-2
size: -
V: TRBV27
D: TRBD2
CDR3: CASSWTSGRADTGELFF
DNA: TGTGCCAGCAGCTGGACTAGCGGGAGGGCCGACACCGGGGAGCTGTTTTTT

J: TRBJ1-2
size: once
V: TRBV6-5
D: -
CDR3: CASSLTLGYGYTF
DNA: TGTGCCAGCAGTTTGACACTGGGTTATGGCTACACCTTC

J: TRBJ2-7
size: -
V: TRBV6-1
D: -
CDR3: CASSERGAGVAYEQYF
DNA: TGTGCCAGCAGTGAAAGAGGGGCAGGGGTAGCCTACGAGCAGTACTTC

J: TRBJ2-3
size: -
V: TRBV10-2
D: -
CDR3: CASESTGTDTQYF
DNA: TGCGCCAGCGAGAGCACTGGCACAGATACGCAGTATTTT

J: TRBJ2-1
size: -
V: TRBV7-6
D: TRBD2
CDR3: CASSLRLAGDNEQFF
DNA: TGTGCCAGCAGCCTCCGACTAGCGGGAGACAATGAGCAGTTCTTC

J: TRBJ2-5
size: -
V: TRBV7-7
D: TRBD1
CDR3: CASSLDDRGTQYF
DNA: TGTGCCAGCAGCTTAGACGACAGGGGGACCCAGTACTTC